This record looks at one TCR beta chain sequence and its context. This sequence may be a read error, since a much larger clone differs from it by one base. This entry comes from a study of T cells in Graves' hyperthyroidism and ophthalmopathy. The germline V gene has CDR1 SGHAT and CDR2 FQNNGV. The V end lost 0 bases, the J end lost 4 bases, and 12 bases lay between the germline ends. The CDR3 spans 15 residues. The investigators amplified TCR beta CDR3 regions from RNA transcripts. First-round RT-PCR of the TCR CDR3 relied on the HTBI primer set. From the multiplex PCR reads, TCRdb called clonotypes with MiXCR, one entry per CDR3 protein. The sample yields about 380,000 distinct CDR3 sequences, roughly 20% seen once.

The genes are TRBV11-2 and TRBJ1-1, with D hard to call. What was sequenced was blood. The receptor was derived from a young man with Graves' ophthalmopathy. The CDR3 bases are TGTGCCAGCAGCTTAGATGCAGACACGACCACTGAAGCTTTCTTT. Protein product: CASSLDADTTTEAFF.